This TCR beta chain was obtained from a study of T cell changes during pregnancy in multiple sclerosis. Produced via immunoSEQ multiplex PCR; TCRdb's table is partial and in-frame only. Found here are about 68,000 clones, just over 90% of them singletons; the top ten hold about 1.5%. In its sample, this clone was seen once. The V and J ends lost 4 bases and 7 bases respectively, with 17 bases between them. CDR1 is MNHEY, CDR2 SMNVEV, per germline (reference sequence). There are 14 residues in the CDR3. The chain has TRBV27 and TRBJ2-7; possible D gene TRBD2, 5 bases. The clonotype originates from a female donor in good health, enrolled as a control in a pregnancy study. The sample here was peripheral blood, taken in the second trimester of pregnancy. The CDR3 coding sequence is TGTGCCAGCAGTTCGCGGATAGCGCTACGAGAGCAGTACTTC. As protein: CASSSRIALREQYF.